This TCR beta chain was found in a study of beta chain features in type 1 diabetes (dated by TCRdb to 2016 to 2019). With respect to the entire study: Mean age, gender distribution, total cell number and subset yield were not different between patients and healthy donors. In the study, recently diagnosed type 1 diabetes patients and matched healthy donors were compared on the TCRB repertoires of their sorted circulating CD4+ T cell subsets. Naive and central memory subsets were obtained from all 28 donors, but regulatory and stem cell-like memory subsets were isolated from only 8 patients and roughly 8 healthy donors. A total of some 100,000,000 sorted cells were examined across all samples, and a strong correlation was observed between cell number per subset and RNA yield.

What the authors observed across the whole study: At VDJ recombination sites, type 1 diabetes patients had fewer insertions and more deleted nucleotides, which implies abnormalities in thymic rearrangement. In all four CD4+ subsets, TCRB CDR3 length was moderately but significantly shorter in type 1 diabetes patients. Sequencing cDNA rather than genomic DNA could over-represent highly expressing activated cells, although activation and CD3 levels did not differ between groups. PCR may preferentially amplify shorter templates, but because patient and control samples were amplified and corrected together, any resulting skew would affect both groups equally. HLA sub-analyses involved small numbers of individuals, so any influence of HLA type on TCRB rearrangement remained unresolved. Naive, central memory and regulatory TCRB repertoires appeared to be more alike among patients than among healthy donors.

A single peripheral blood draw of approximately 100 mL on average was collected from each donor into heparinised tubes. A BD FACSAria II and a panel including CD45RO, CCR7, CD25, CD127, CD95 and CD27 were used to sort naive, central memory, regulatory and stem cell-like memory CD4+ T cells. All sorted populations exceeded 95% purity. PBMCs were separated immediately by Lymphoprep density gradient centrifugation and were stained directly, without being cultured. To minimize batch effects, samples were stained and sorted in pairs, one healthy donor with one patient per experiment. In regard to this clone: Its binding antigen is unknown. Base qualities are not provided; no much larger clone lies one nucleotide away.

The High Capacity cDNA Reverse Transcription Kit was used to reverse transcribe all of the isolated RNA, meaning that expressed TCRB transcripts were what got sequenced. Deep immunoSEQ sequencing was applied to naive, central memory and regulatory T cell samples, giving an average of about 3.8 million total reads per sample. Sorted cells were lysed in RLT buffer, and RNA was extracted using DNase-treated RNeasy Micro or Mini kits according to cell number. Each cell subset was processed separately to prevent cross-contamination, with patient and healthy donor samples processed together. The immunoSEQ multiplex PCR was used to amplify TCRB sequences from cDNA, yielding 87-bp fragments that span the CDR3 region. The amplicons were sequenced using the Illumina HiSeq platform. The study's processing was this. Synthetic template baselines were used to correct PCR bias computationally, reads within Hamming distance 2 were collapsed together, and singletons that could not be merged were discarded. By aligning reads against IMGT, V, D and J genes, CDR3 length, and insertions or deletions at six rearrangement sites were assigned. Clonotype counts were normalized to sorted cell number within each subset before computing true diversity and Gini coefficients with the tcR R package. The overlap coefficient, calculated on TCRB nucleotide sequences, was used to quantify repertoire sharing. TCRdb retrieved this table from immuneACCESS and kept in-frame rearrangements only. Not all clones are present; in checked studies, unresolved V genes account for under half, and no reason is known for the remainder. That table is the source of V, J and clone size, and D and trimming were worked out from the DNA. Present in this sample are about 140,000 clones, approximately 10% of which were seen just once. The ten largest clones take up around 0.65% of the sample.

CDR1 and CDR2, looked up from the germline V gene (reference sequence), are MNHEY and SMNVEV. Including cysteine and phenylalanine, the CDR3 has 16 amino acids. Only CDR3 DNA remains: 48 bases, in frame from the first base. The V and J ends are trimmed by 5 bases and 5 bases, leaving 18 bases between them. The clonotype originates from a woman aged 40-49 years in good health. The V and J segments used are TRBV27 and TRBJ1-4, with no D gene named confidently. Sequencing was carried out using central memory CD4+ T cells from blood. The CDR3 protein sequence reads: CASSQASGRKNEKLFF. The nucleotide sequence reads TGTGCCAGCAGTCAAGCATCCGGGAGGAAAAATGAAAAACTGTTTTTT.